Shown below are 10 T cell receptor beta chains from a single sample sequenced in a study of T cells after yellow fever vaccination. TCRdb reprocessed the 5' RACE reads via MiXCR and lists one record per CDR3 protein. The sample carries 400,000 to 450,000 distinct CDR3 sequences, under 20% recorded once. The starting material was PBMCs, obtained before the yellow fever booster vaccination. The receptors here all came from a man aged 18 to 29 who received the YFV17D yellow fever vaccine.

This clonotype was detected a few times. The V gene is TRBV9, the J gene TRBJ1-2; TRBD1 matches at 7 bases. CDR3 size: 14 residues. Germline CDR1 SGDLS, CDR2 YYNGEE. V shed 4 bases, J shed 8 bases, and the junction held 11 bases outside the gene matches. In DNA form, the CDR3 reads TGTGCCAGCAGCTCCGGGACAGAAGCTTTCGGCTACACCTTC. Translation: CASSSGTEAFGYTF.

This clonotype was observed a few times. The J gene is TRBJ1-6, the V gene TRBV20-1; D not certain. The V gene lost 6 bases and the J gene lost 7 bases, with 19 bases spanning the gap. Germline values: CDR1 DFQATT, CDR2 SNEGSKA (reference sequence). The CDR3 sequence is 15 residues long. The CDR3 DNA follows: TGCAGTGCCAGGCCTCTGGGTGGCCGGAATTCACCCCTCCACTTT. It yields the protein CSARPLGGRNSPLHF.

This clonotype has at least ten counts. Here the CDR3 DNA reads TGCAGTGCTAGGGCAGGATCCTCTGGGGCCAACGTCCTGACTTTC. This translates into CSARAGSSGANVLTF. This sequence joins TRBV20-1 and TRBJ2-6; D is ambiguous. The CDR3 spans 15 residues. Germline CDR1 and CDR2: DFQATT and SNEGSKA (reference sequence). V lost 3 bases, J lost 0 bases, and 9 bases lay in between.

The V gene is TRBV29-1, the J gene TRBJ2-3; 8 positions agree with TRBD2. CDR1 is SQVTM and CDR2 is ANQGSEA in the germline V gene. The CDR3 runs 14 residues. V dropped 2 bases and J dropped 3; count of bases not matched to a gene: 4. The CDR3 nucleotides are TGCAGCGTTGAACTCGGCGGGGGGACAGATACGCAGTATTTT. The encoded protein is CSVELGGGTDTQYF.

The gene calls are TRBV4-1 and TRBJ2-2, with 10 positions matching TRBD2. The germline gives CDR1 MGHRA, CDR2 YSYEKL. V lost 0 bases and J lost 6; bases outside the gene matches: 4. This CDR3 comprises 16 residues. CDR3 protein: CASSQEGSGGAGELFF. The DNA of the CDR3 is TGCGCCAGCAGCCAAGAGGGAAGCGGGGGGGCCGGGGAGCTGTTTTTT.

In its sample, this clonotype was seen a few times. This chain uses TRBV25-1 with TRBJ1-2; 8 positions agree with TRBD1. The germline gives CDR1 MGHDK, CDR2 SYGVNS. This CDR3 is built from 14 residues. Germline trimming cut 4 bases from V and 5 bases from J; bases unmatched to any gene: 6. This CDR3 is CASSAGTGGYGYTF. Here the CDR3 DNA reads TGTGCCAGCAGTGCGGGGACAGGAGGATATGGCTACACCTTC.

For this clonotype: The junction shows a germline mismatch at one end, possibly a read error. The chain combines TRBV5-6 with TRBJ1-5; no reliable D call. The germline gives CDR1 SGHDT, CDR2 YYEEEE. This CDR3 is 14 amino acids long. CDR3 bases: TGTGCCAGCAGCTTGGGGCGGACGCGTGAGCCCAAGCATTTT. This codes for CASSLGRTREPKHF. The full variable domain, with the rest looked up from reference TRBV5-6 and TRBJ1-5, is DAGVTQSPTHLIKTRGQQVTLRCSPKSGHDTVSWYQQALGQGPQFIFQYYEEEERQRGNFPDRFSGHQFPNYSSELNVNALLLGDSALYLCASSLGRTREPKHFGDGTRLSIL.

This clonotype was seen just once. The chain recombines TRBV5-1 with TRBJ1-1, with 8 bases aligning to TRBD1. The CDR3 runs to 15 residues. The trim removed 4 bases at V and 7 bases at J, leaving 12 bases unmatched. Germline lookup yields CDR1 SGHRS and CDR2 YFSETQ. CDR3 nucleotide sequence: TGCGCCAGCAGCCTGACAGGGGCCAGTATTCTTGAAGCTTTCTTT. Protein product: CASSLTGASILEAFF.

The table lists this clonotype with a few counts. This chain links TRBV5-4 with TRBJ2-5, with 11 bases matching TRBD2. Germline values: CDR1 SGHNT, CDR2 YYREEE (reference sequence). V lost 6 bases, J lost 5 bases, and 12 bases stayed unmatched. This CDR3 is built from 16 residues. This CDR3 is CASMGTSGGPQETQYF. The CDR3 bases are TGTGCCAGCATGGGAACTAGCGGGGGCCCCCAGGAGACCCAGTACTTC.

This chain joins TRBV12-5 and TRBJ1-1; no clear D gene. Germline CDR1 is LGHNT and CDR2 is FRNRAP. Trimming took 0 bases from V and 5 from J, leaving 16 bases between them. The CDR3 extends over 16 amino acids. CDR3: CASGLVRFSMGTEAFF. The CDR3, as DNA: TGTGCTAGTGGTTTGGTACGTTTCAGTATGGGGACTGAAGCTTTCTTT. Using reference TRBV12-5 and TRBJ1-1 for the parts outside the CDR3, the full variable domain is DARVTQTPRHKVTEMGQEVTMRCQPILGHNTVFWYRQTMMQGLELLAYFRNRAPLDDSGMPKDRFSAEMPDATLATLKIQPSEPRDSAVYFCASGLVRFSMGTEAFFGQGTRLTVV.